One sample yielded the 5 T cell receptor beta chains listed below, sequenced in a study of cytotoxic CD8 clonotypes in ibrutinib-treated CLL. Clones were sequenced by immunoSEQ multiplex PCR, and TCRdb holds only the in-frame ones, with some missing. Counted here are roughly 130,000 clones, around 80% occurring once; the ten biggest clones make up over 10%. The sequencing here drew on PBMCs, taken after 12 months of ibrutinib treatment. These TCRs come from a human donor with chronic lymphocytic leukemia.

The V call is TRBV10-3, the J call TRBJ2-3, with 7 bases that match TRBD2. The length of the CDR3 is 16 residues. Germline V gene sequence: CDR1 ENHRY, CDR2 SYGVKD. V lost 3 bases, J lost 2 bases, and 8 bases stayed unmatched. Here the CDR3 reads CAISDGQRGSTDTQYF. The CDR3 bases are TGTGCCATCAGTGATGGCCAGCGGGGATCCACAGATACGCAGTATTTT.

The rearrangement uses TRBV13 and TRBJ2-7; 10 bases line up with TRBD1. The germline gives CDR1 PRHDT, CDR2 FYEKMQ (reference sequence). The length of the CDR3 is 17 residues. The J segment lost 6 bases and the V segment lost 4 bases, leaving 15 bases of the junction unmatched. The CDR3: CASSSTLSGTGVPEQYF. Written as DNA, the CDR3 is TGTGCCAGCAGCTCGACGCTGTCCGGGACAGGGGTTCCCGAGCAGTACTTC.

This clone appeared a single time. The chain carries TRBV7-2 and TRBJ2-7, with 11 bases aligning to TRBD2. The length of the CDR3 is 17 residues. V was pared by 4 bases and J by 2 bases, with 10 bases of the junction left unmatched. The V gene's germline CDR1 is SGHTA and CDR2 FQGNSA. In DNA form, the CDR3 reads TGTGCCAGCAGCTCGCCGGGACTAGCGGCAGAGCCCTACGAGCAGTACTTC. It encodes CASSSPGLAAEPYEQYF.

The J gene is TRBJ2-7, the V gene TRBV7-9; 10 nucleotides align to TRBD2. Germline-derived CDR1 and CDR2 are SEHNR and FQNEAQ (reference sequence). This CDR3 contains 15 residues. V was clipped by 1 base and J by 3 bases; unmatched bases: 3. Here the CDR3 reads CASSLVSSGSYEQYF. The CDR3 DNA reads TGTGCCAGCAGCTTAGTTTCTAGCGGGAGCTACGAGCAGTACTTC.

J is TRBJ2-7 and V is TRBV7-9; maybe TRBD1 (7 bases). The CDR3 length is 16 residues. Germline V gene sequence: CDR1 SEHNR, CDR2 FQNEAQ (reference sequence). V dropped 6 bases and J dropped 4 bases, with 22 bases sitting between them. The CDR3 sequence is CASSSTDRVGGYEQYF. DNA of the CDR3: TGTGCCAGCAGTTCGACCGACAGGGTCGGGGGATACGAGCAGTACTTC.